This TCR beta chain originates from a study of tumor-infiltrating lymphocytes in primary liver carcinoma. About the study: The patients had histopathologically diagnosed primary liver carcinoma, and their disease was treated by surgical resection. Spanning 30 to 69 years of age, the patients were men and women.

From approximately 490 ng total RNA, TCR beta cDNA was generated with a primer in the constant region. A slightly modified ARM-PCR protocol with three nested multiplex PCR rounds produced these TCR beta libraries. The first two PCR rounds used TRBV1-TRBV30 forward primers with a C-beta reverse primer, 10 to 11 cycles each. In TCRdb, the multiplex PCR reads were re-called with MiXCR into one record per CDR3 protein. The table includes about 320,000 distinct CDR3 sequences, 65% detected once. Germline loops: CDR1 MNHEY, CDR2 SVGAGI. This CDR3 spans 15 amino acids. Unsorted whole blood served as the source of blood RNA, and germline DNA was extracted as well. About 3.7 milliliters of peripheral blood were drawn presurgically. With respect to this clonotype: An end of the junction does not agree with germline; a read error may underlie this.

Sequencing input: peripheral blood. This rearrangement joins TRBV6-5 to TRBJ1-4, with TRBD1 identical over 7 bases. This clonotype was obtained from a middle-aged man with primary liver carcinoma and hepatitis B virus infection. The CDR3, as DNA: TGTGCCAGCAGTTACTCGACAGGGCGGGTCAAAAAGCTGTTTTTT. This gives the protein CASSYSTGRVKKLFF.